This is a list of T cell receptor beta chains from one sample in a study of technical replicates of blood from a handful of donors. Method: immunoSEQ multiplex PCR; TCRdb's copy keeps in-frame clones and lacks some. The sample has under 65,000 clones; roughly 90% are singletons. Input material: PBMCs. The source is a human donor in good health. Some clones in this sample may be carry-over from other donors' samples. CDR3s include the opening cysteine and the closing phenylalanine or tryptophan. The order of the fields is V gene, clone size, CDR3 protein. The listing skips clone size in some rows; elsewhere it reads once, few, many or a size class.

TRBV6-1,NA,CASTLLGGDEKLFF
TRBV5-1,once,CASSPGGTDTQYF
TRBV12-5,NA,CASGLGGQETQYF
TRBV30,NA,CAEDAQGNSPLHF
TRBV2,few,CASRVDREFEAFF
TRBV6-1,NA,CASSEAPFMSSPLHF
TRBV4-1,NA,CASSPFPPLEFNTGELFF
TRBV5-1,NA,CASGRGTGYDGTEAFF
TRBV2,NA,CASSQYRASGPYEQYF
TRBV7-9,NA,CASSQQGLAGQETQYF
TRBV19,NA,CASSLLGTGELFF
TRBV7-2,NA,CASSLGRGAGSNQPQHF
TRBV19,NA,CASSIRGQGDETQYF
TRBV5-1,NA,CASSYTLMNTEAFF
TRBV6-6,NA,CASSFLTVSGNTIYF
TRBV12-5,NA,CASGGTGVGEKLFF
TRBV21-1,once,CASSPIETPGLVYEQYF
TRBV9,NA,CASSAGNTEAFF
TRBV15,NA,CATSTDRGYRGSNEQFF
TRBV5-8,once,CASSILAGGNEQFF
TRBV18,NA,CASSVQDANTGELFF
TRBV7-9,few,CASSLHSGTQYF
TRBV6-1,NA,CASSAQGQLRPDTQYF
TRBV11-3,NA,CASSPPRGGEQFF
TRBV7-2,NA,CASSLSGTASGGYTF
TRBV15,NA,CATGGGGRAWNIQYF
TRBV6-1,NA,CASSDGQVVGNTIYF
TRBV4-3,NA,CASSQDLASGSSYNEQFF
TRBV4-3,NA,CASSQVGERQETQYF
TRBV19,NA,CASRRDLGAHNEQFF
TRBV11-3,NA,CANKTGLADDLSSYEQYF
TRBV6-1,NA,CASSEIGGEVETQYF
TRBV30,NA,CAWNIMAGEAFF
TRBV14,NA,CASSQVRRLSYEQYF
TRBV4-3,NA,CASSQDWGPYNEQFF
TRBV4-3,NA,CASSQEGTGWTGELFF
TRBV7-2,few,CASSPFPRGANVLTF
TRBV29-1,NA,CSVDSLGGYTF
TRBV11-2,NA,CASSLGRSGAETQYF
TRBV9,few,CASSDPRRRRNIQYF
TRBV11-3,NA,CASSLYGGSETQYF